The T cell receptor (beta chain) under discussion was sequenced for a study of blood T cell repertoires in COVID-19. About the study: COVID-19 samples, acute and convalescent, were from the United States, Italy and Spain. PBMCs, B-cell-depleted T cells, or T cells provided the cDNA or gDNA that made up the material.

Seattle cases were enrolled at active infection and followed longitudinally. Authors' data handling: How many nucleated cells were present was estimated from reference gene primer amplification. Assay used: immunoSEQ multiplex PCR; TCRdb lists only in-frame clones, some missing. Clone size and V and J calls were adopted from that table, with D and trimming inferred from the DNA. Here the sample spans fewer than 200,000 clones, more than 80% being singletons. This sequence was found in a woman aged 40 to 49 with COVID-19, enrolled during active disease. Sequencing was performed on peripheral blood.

The CDR3 DNA sequence: TGTGCCAGCAGTTACTCCGAGACTGAGGGTACAGATACGCAGTATTTT. As protein: CASSYSETEGTDTQYF. The chain combines TRBV6-2 or TRBV6-3 with TRBJ2-3; a possible D gene is TRBD2 (5 bases). Germline CDR1 MNHEY, CDR2 SVGEGT. The ends were cut back, 0 bases at V and 3 bases at J, with 13 bases in the middle. The CDR3 loop spans 16 amino acids.